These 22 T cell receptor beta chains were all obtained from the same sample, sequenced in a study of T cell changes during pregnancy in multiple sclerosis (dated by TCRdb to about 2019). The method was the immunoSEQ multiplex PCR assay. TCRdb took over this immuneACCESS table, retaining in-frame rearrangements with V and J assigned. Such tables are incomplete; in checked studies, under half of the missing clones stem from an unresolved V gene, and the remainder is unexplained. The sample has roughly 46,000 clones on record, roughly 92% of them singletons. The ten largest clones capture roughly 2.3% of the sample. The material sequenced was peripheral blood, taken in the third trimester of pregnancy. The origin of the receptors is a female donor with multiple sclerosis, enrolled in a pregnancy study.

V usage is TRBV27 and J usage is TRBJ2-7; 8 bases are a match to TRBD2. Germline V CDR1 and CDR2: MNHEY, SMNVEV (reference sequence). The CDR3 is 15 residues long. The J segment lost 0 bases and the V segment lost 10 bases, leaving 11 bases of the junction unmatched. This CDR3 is CATQRTSSNSYEQYF. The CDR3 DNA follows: TGTGCCACCCAACGGACTAGCAGCAACTCCTACGAGCAGTACTTC.

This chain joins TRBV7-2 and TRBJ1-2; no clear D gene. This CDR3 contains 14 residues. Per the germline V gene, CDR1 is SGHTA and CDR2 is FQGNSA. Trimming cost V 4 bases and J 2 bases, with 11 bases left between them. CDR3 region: CASSSDGLNYGYTF. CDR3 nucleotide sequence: TGTGCCAGCAGCTCGGACGGACTCAACTATGGCTACACCTTC.

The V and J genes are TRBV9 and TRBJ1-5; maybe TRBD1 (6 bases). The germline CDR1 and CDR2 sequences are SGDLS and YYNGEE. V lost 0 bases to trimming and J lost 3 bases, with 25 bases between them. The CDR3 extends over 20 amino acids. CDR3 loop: CASSVEVSRGPWDTNQPQHF. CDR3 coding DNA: TGTGCCAGCAGCGTAGAGGTCTCGAGAGGGCCGTGGGACACCAATCAGCCCCAGCATTTT.

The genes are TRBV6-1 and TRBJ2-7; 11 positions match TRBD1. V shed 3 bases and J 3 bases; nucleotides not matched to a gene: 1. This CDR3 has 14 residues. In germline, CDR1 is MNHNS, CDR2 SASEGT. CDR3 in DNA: TGTGCCAGCAGTGAGGGGACAGGGGGCTACGAGCAGTACTTC. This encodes CASSEGTGGYEQYF.

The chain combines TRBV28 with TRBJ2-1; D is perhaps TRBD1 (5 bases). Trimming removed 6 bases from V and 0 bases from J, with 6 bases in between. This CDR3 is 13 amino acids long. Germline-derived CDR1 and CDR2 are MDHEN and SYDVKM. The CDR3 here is CASRGASYNEQFF. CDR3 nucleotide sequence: TGTGCCAGCAGAGGGGCCTCCTACAATGAGCAGTTCTTC.

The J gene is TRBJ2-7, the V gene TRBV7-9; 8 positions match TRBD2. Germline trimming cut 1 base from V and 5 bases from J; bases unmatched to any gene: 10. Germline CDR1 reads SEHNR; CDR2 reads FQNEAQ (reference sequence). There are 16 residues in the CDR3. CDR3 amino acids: CASSLGLAGGGDEQYF. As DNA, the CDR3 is TGTGCCAGCAGCTTAGGCCTAGCGGGTGGTGGCGACGAGCAGTACTTC.

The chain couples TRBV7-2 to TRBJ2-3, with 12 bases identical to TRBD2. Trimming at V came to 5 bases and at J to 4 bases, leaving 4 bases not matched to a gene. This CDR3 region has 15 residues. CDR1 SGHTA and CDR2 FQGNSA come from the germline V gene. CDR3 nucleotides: TGTGCCAGCAGCCGTACTAGCGGGAGGTCAGATACGCAGTATTTT. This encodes CASSRTSGRSDTQYF.

The CDR3 bases are TGTGCCAGCAGCCAACCAACAAAGGGACAGAACACCGGGGAGCTGTTTTTT. Its protein is CASSQPTKGQNTGELFF. This rearrangement joins TRBV4-2 to TRBJ2-2; D perhaps matches TRBD1 (6 bases). The V gene lost 2 bases and the J gene lost 1 base, with 14 bases spanning the gap. This CDR3 region has 17 residues. Germline values: CDR1 LGHNA, CDR2 YNFKEQ.

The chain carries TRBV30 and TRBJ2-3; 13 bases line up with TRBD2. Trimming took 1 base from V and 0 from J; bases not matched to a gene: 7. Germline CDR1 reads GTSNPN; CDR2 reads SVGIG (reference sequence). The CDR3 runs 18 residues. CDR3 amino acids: CAWSARTSGSASTDTQYF. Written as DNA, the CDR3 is TGTGCCTGGAGTGCCCGGACTAGCGGGAGCGCAAGCACAGATACGCAGTATTTT.

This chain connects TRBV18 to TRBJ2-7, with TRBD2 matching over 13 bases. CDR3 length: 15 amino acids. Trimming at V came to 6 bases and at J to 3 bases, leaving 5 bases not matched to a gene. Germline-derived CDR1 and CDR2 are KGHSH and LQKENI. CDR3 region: CASSPGTSGIYEQYF. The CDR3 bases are TGTGCCAGCTCCCCCGGGACTAGCGGGATCTACGAGCAGTACTTC.

CDR3 protein: CASSPRAGFGYTF. For the CDR3, the DNA is TGTGCCAGCTCACCCCGGGCGGGGTTTGGCTACACCTTC. The V gene is TRBV18, the J gene TRBJ1-2; D call uncertain. The V and J ends lost 3 bases and 7 bases respectively, with 12 bases between them. The CDR3 runs to 13 residues. In germline, CDR1 is KGHSH, CDR2 LQKENI.

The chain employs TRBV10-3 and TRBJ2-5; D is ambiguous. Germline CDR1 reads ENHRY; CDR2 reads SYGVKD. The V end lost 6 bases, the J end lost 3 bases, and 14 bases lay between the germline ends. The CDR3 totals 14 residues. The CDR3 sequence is CAIRASENKETQYF. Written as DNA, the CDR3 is TGTGCCATCAGGGCCAGCGAAAATAAAGAGACCCAGTACTTC.

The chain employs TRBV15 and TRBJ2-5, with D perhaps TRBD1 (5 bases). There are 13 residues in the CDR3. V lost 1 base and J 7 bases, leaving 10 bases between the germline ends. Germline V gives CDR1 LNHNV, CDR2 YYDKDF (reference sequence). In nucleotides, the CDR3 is TGTGCCACCAGCAGAGGGGGCTCTGGGACCCAGTACTTC. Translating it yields CATSRGGSGTQYF.

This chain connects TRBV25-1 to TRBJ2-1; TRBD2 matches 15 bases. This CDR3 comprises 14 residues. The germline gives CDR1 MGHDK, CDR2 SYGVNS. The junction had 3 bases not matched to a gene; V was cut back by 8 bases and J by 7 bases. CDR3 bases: TGTGCCAGCTTAGGGACTAGCGGGAGGAATGAGCAGTTCTTC. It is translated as CASLGTSGRNEQFF.

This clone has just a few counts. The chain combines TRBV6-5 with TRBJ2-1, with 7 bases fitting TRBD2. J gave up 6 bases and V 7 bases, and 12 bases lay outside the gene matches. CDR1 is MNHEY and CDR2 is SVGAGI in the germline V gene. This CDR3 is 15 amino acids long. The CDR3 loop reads CASKRTSDYFNEQFF. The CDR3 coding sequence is TGTGCCAGCAAAAGAACTAGCGACTATTTCAATGAGCAGTTCTTC.

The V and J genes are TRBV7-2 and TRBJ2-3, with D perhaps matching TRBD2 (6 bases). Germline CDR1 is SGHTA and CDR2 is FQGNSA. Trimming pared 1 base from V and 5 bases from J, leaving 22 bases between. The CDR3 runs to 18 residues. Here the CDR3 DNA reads TGTGCCAGCAGCTTAGACGGGAGAGGTAGTTTTGATGGAGATACGCAGTATTTT. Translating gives CASSLDGRGSFDGDTQYF.

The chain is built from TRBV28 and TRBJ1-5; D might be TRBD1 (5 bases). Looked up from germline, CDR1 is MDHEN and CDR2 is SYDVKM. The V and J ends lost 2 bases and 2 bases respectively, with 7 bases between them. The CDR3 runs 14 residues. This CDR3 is CASSLRRGNQPQHF. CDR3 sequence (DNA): TGTGCCAGCAGTTTACGCAGGGGCAATCAGCCCCAGCATTTT. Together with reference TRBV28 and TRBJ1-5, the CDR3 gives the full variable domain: DVKVTQSSRYLVKRTGEKVFLECVQDMDHENMFWYRQDPGLGLRLIYFSYDVKMKEKGDIPEGYSVSREKKERFSLILESASTNQTSMYLCASSLRRGNQPQHFGDGTRLSIL.

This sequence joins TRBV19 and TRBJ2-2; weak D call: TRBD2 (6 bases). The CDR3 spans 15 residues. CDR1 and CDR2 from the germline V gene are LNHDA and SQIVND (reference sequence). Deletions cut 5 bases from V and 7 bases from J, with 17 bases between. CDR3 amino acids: CASSEPGRRVGELFF. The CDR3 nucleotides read TGTGCCAGTAGTGAACCGGGACGGAGGGTCGGGGAGCTGTTTTTT.

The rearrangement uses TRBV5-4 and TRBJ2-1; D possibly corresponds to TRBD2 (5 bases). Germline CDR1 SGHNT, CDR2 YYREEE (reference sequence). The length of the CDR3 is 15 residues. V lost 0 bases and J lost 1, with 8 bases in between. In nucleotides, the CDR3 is TGTGCCAGCAGCTTGGGTCCGGGGTCCTACAATGAGCAGTTCTTC. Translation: CASSLGPGSYNEQFF.

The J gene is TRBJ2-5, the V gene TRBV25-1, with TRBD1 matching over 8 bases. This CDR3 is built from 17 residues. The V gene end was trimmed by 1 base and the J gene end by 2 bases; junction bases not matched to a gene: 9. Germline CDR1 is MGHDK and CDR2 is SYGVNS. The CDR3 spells CASSEWDRHPQQETQYF. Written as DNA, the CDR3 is TGTGCCAGCAGTGAATGGGACAGGCATCCGCAGCAAGAGACCCAGTACTTC.

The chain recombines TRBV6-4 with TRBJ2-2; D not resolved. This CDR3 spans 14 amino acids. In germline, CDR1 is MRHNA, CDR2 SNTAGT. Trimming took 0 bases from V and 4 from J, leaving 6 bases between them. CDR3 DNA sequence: TGTGCCAGCAGTGACTCTGAGGCCACCGGGGAGCTGTTTTTT. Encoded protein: CASSDSEATGELFF.

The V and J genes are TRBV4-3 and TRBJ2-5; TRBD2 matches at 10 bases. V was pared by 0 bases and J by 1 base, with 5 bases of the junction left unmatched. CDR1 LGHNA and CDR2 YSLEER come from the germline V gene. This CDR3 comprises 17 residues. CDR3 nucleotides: TGCGCCAGCAGCCAAGATTGGGCTAGCGGGAGCCAAGAGACCCAGTACTTC. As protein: CASSQDWASGSQETQYF.